This passage covers 32 T cell receptor beta chains from one sample sequenced in a study of blood T cell repertoires in COVID-19. Method: immunoSEQ multiplex PCR; TCRdb's copy keeps in-frame clones and lacks some. The sample lists more than 200,000 clones, around 86% seen once, with under 2% in the top ten. Sequenced: PBMCs or T cells enriched from blood (not recorded which). All receptors derive from a woman aged 45-59 years who had recovered from COVID-19.

The chain employs TRBV5-1 and TRBJ1-3; D may be TRBD1 (6 bases). With 0 bases removed from V and 4 bases from J, the gap between germline ends came to 14 bases. Per germline, CDR1 SGHRS and CDR2 YFSETQ. The CDR3 contains 16 residues. As DNA, the CDR3 is TGCGCCAGCAGCTTGGCAGGGGCCGTTCTGGGAAACACCATATATTTT. Protein product: CASSLAGAVLGNTIYF.

The gene calls are TRBV2 and TRBJ1-5; 8 positions match TRBD1. Germline lookup yields CDR1 SNHLY and CDR2 FYNNEI. The CDR3 runs to 13 residues. J lost 3 bases, V lost 10 bases, and 5 bases had no gene match. The CDR3 sequence: CATTQGVNQPQHF. The DNA of the CDR3 is TGTGCCACCACACAGGGGGTCAATCAGCCCCAGCATTTT.

The J gene is TRBJ2-7, the V gene TRBV29-1; TRBD1 matches 11 bases. The CDR3 has 14 amino acids. V shed 6 bases, J shed 2 bases, and the junction held 6 bases outside the gene matches. Germline lookup yields CDR1 SQVTM and CDR2 ANQGSEA. As DNA, the CDR3 is TGCAGCGTCGCGGACAGGGGGCATGCCTACGAGCAGTACTTC. Translating it yields CSVADRGHAYEQYF.

The gene calls are TRBV2 and TRBJ1-5; D possibly corresponds to TRBD1 (6 bases). V was pared by 3 bases and J by 6 bases, with 15 bases between. The CDR3 runs to 15 residues. From germline, CDR1 is SNHLY and CDR2 FYNNEI. Here the CDR3 reads CASSDGGGKGQPQHF. Here the CDR3 DNA reads TGTGCCAGCAGTGATGGTGGGGGCAAGGGTCAGCCCCAGCATTTT.

This chain joins TRBV24-1 and TRBJ2-2; D remains ambiguous. The germline V gene encodes CDR1 KGHDR and CDR2 SFDVKD. The ends were cut back, 1 base at V and 4 bases at J, with 12 bases in the middle. This CDR3 has 16 amino acids. CDR3 DNA: TGTGCCACCAGTGATTTCCCAGGTGCTTCCACCGGGGAGCTGTTTTTT. Amino acids: CATSDFPGASTGELFF.

This clone was counted once. V and J are TRBV11-3 and TRBJ1-5, with 8 bases matching TRBD1. From germline, CDR1 is SGHNT and CDR2 YENEEA. Trimming cost V 4 bases and J 7 bases; bases outside gene matches: 15. The CDR3 is 17 amino acids. CDR3 in amino acids: CASSSAGQGRGEQPQHF. The CDR3 nucleotides are TGTGCCAGCAGCTCAGCAGGACAGGGAAGGGGGGAACAGCCCCAGCATTTT.

The J gene is TRBJ2-5, the V gene TRBV21-1; TRBD1, as called in the table, went unchecked against the DNA. TRBV21-1 is tagged as a pseudogene. The CDR3 extends over 16 amino acids. The chain's CDR3 is CASSKKDPGGGETQYF. In DNA form, the CDR3 reads TGTGCCAGCAGCAAAAAGGACCCAGGGGGCGGGGAGACCCAGTACTTC.

This sequence joins TRBV5-1 and TRBJ2-3; D possibly corresponds to TRBD2 (5 bases). Germline CDR1 reads SGHRS; CDR2 reads YFSETQ. The V and J ends lost 4 bases and 6 bases respectively, with 21 bases between them. The CDR3 consists of 16 residues. The CDR3 protein is CASSPDGGGVGDTQYF. The CDR3 DNA reads as TGCGCCAGCAGCCCTGATGGAGGTGGGGTCGGGGATACGCAGTATTTT.

As to this clone: A junction end diverges from the germline sequence, so it may reflect a read error. This rearrangement joins TRBV2 to TRBJ2-4; 7 nucleotides line up with TRBD1. The length of the CDR3 is 12 residues. Germline V gene data show CDR1 as SNHLY and CDR2 as FYNNEI. CDR3: CASSSGQTKSNF. In DNA, the CDR3 is TGTGCCAGCAGTTCGGGACAGACTAAATCAAACTTC.

V is TRBV18 and J is TRBJ1-6; TRBD1 matches 9 bases. Germline trimming cut 1 base from V and 7 bases from J; bases unmatched to any gene: 2. The CDR3 contains 15 residues. Germline V gene lookup returns CDR1 KGHSH and CDR2 LQKENI. The CDR3 loop is CASSPRGTGNSPLHF. CDR3 coding DNA: TGTGCCAGCTCACCACGGGGGACAGGGAATTCACCCCTCCACTTT. Full variable domain (missing parts from reference TRBV18 and TRBJ1-6): NAGVMQNPRHLVRRRGQEARLRCSPMKGHSHVYWYRQLPEEGLKFMVYLQKENIIDESGMPKERFSAEFPKEGPSILRIQQVVRGDSAAYFCASSPRGTGNSPLHFGNGTRLTVT.

The chain recombines TRBV2 with TRBJ1-5; D call uncertain. CDR1 and CDR2 (germline): SNHLY, FYNNEI. V shed 3 bases and J shed 3 bases, with 6 bases lying between them. The CDR3 extends over 13 amino acids. CDR3 DNA sequence: TGTGCCAGCAGTGACAGGAACAATCAGCCCCAGCATTTT. Translating it yields CASSDRNNQPQHF.

This sequence joins TRBV6-5 and TRBJ2-7, with a weak D call TRBD2 (6 bases). V lost 0 bases and J 3 bases, leaving 12 bases between the germline ends. Germline V gene sequence: CDR1 MNHEY, CDR2 SVGAGI. The CDR3 totals 15 residues. The CDR3 here is CASSYSEGGYYEQYF. The CDR3 coding sequence is TGTGCCAGCAGTTACTCGGAGGGCGGCTACTACGAGCAGTACTTC.

This chain connects TRBV18 to TRBJ2-1, with D possibly TRBD1 on 6 matching bases. Germline-derived CDR1 and CDR2 are KGHSH and LQKENI. Trimming took off 6 bases at V and 10 bases at J, with 19 bases between the two ends. This CDR3 contains 14 residues. The CDR3 is CASSPERSTGEQFF. The CDR3 DNA reads as TGTGCCAGCTCGCCCGAGAGGTCGACAGGCGAGCAGTTCTTC.

The V and J genes are TRBV10-3 and TRBJ2-3, with 11 positions matching TRBD2. The V segment lost 3 bases and the J segment 5 bases; nucleotides outside the gene matches: 4. Germline CDR1 is ENHRY and CDR2 is SYGVKD. This CDR3 has 15 residues. This CDR3 is CAISDQGLAEDTQYF. The CDR3 DNA reads TGTGCCATCAGTGACCAGGGACTAGCGGAAGATACGCAGTATTTT.

The J gene is TRBJ2-5, the V gene TRBV5-1; D perhaps matches TRBD2 (6 bases). Trimming took 0 bases from V and 1 from J, leaving 13 bases between them. Germline-derived CDR1 and CDR2 are SGHRS and YFSETQ. The CDR3 covers 16 residues. The CDR3 is CASSLDGLASQETQYF. The CDR3 region has the DNA TGCGCCAGCAGCTTGGACGGTCTAGCGAGCCAAGAGACCCAGTACTTC.

V and J are TRBV27 and TRBJ2-2; TRBD1 matches at 7 bases. Germline V gene lookup returns CDR1 MNHEY and CDR2 SMNVEV (reference sequence). J lost 5 bases, V lost 5 bases, and 8 bases had no gene match. CDR3 size: 15 residues. CDR3 in DNA: TGTGCCAGCAGTCGCCGGGGACAGATTACCGGGGAGCTGTTTTTT. Amino acids: CASSRRGQITGELFF.

This chain joins TRBV27 and TRBJ2-7; TRBD1 is a possible D gene (6 bases). Trimming left V 7 bases short and J 3 bases short, with 16 bases between. From germline, CDR1 is MNHEY and CDR2 SMNVEV (reference sequence). This CDR3 comprises 14 residues. Here the CDR3 reads CASNALGQNYEQYF. The CDR3 DNA is TGTGCCAGCAATGCCCTTGGACAGAACTACGAGCAGTACTTC.

The rearrangement uses TRBV6-5 and TRBJ1-2; D is perhaps TRBD1 (5 bases). Trimming shortened V by 0 bases and J by 8 bases, and 13 bases separated the two germline ends. The V gene's germline CDR1 is MNHEY and CDR2 SVGAGI. CDR3 size: 14 residues. The CDR3 DNA reads as TGTGCCAGCAGTTACTCTCCTGGGGCGTCCGGCTACACCTTC. Its translation is CASSYSPGASGYTF.

This clone was picked up one time. The chain has TRBV30 and TRBJ1-5; D possibly corresponds to TRBD1 (6 bases). Germline V gene lookup returns CDR1 GTSNPN and CDR2 SVGIG (reference sequence). The CDR3 has 14 residues. The ends were cut back, 2 bases at V and 2 bases at J, with 10 bases in the middle. The CDR3 loop reads CAWSRGMGNQPQHF. Written as DNA, the CDR3 is TGTGCCTGGAGTAGGGGGATGGGCAATCAGCCCCAGCATTTT.

The chain employs TRBV7-3 and TRBJ2-2; D not certain. The V end was cut by 1 base, the J end by 7 bases, with 7 bases between. The CDR3 contains 13 residues. CDR1 is SGHTA, CDR2 FQGTGA, per germline. The CDR3 coding sequence is TGTGCCAGCAGCTTAATTCCGGGCGGGGAGCTGTTTTTT. It encodes CASSLIPGGELFF.

This chain uses TRBV18 with TRBJ2-2; possible D gene TRBD1, 5 bases. The CDR3 extends over 14 amino acids. Germline CDR1 reads KGHSH; CDR2 reads LQKENI. V was cut by 5 bases and J by 3 bases, with 10 bases left in between. CDR3 DNA sequence: TGTGCCAGCTCAGGTCAGGGATACACCGGGGAGCTGTTTTTT. Residues: CASSGQGYTGELFF.

V is TRBV10-3 and J is TRBJ2-2; tentatively, D is TRBD1 (5 bases). The CDR3 is 11 amino acids. The V and J ends lost 10 bases and 6 bases respectively, with 9 bases between them. CDR1 is ENHRY and CDR2 is SYGVKD in the germline V gene. The CDR3 region is CATQTAGELFF. The CDR3 nucleotides read TGTGCCACCCAGACAGCCGGGGAGCTGTTTTTT.

The J gene is TRBJ2-2, the V gene TRBV5-5; D is perhaps TRBD2 (5 bases). CDR1 and CDR2 (germline): SGHKS, YYEKEE (reference sequence). The CDR3 spans 15 residues. The ends were cut back, 6 bases at V and 5 bases at J, with 17 bases in the middle. The CDR3 sequence is CASTPVSVPTGELFF. CDR3 DNA sequence: TGTGCCAGCACCCCGGTTAGCGTACCTACCGGGGAGCTGTTTTTT.

The rearrangement uses TRBV5-1 and TRBJ1-1; 9 bases align to TRBD1. This CDR3 has 16 amino acids. The junction had 9 bases not matched to a gene; V was cut back by 4 bases and J by 2 bases. Germline V gene sequence: CDR1 SGHRS, CDR2 YFSETQ. This chain's CDR3 is CASSTLTGGANTEAFF. As DNA, the CDR3 is TGCGCCAGCAGCACCCTGACAGGGGGAGCTAACACTGAAGCTTTCTTT.

J is TRBJ2-3 and V is TRBV5-1; the match to TRBD2 covers 9 bases. Germline CDR1 is SGHRS and CDR2 is YFSETQ. The CDR3 consists of 16 residues. Trimming took 2 bases from V and 2 from J; bases not matched to a gene: 6. In DNA, the CDR3 is TGCGCCAGCAGCTTAAATCCTAGCGGGGCCACAGATACGCAGTATTTT. Protein product: CASSLNPSGATDTQYF.

The V gene is TRBV18, the J gene TRBJ1-1; D uncertain. The germline V gene has CDR1 KGHSH and CDR2 LQKENI. CDR3 length: 14 amino acids. V was pared by 6 bases and J by 4 bases, with 15 bases between. The CDR3 is CASSPGVGVTEAFF. For the CDR3, the DNA is TGTGCCAGCTCGCCCGGCGTCGGGGTCACTGAAGCTTTCTTT.

This clone was recorded once. This chain connects TRBV7-3 to TRBJ1-1; D gene uncertain. CDR1 is SGHTA, CDR2 FQGTGA, per germline. This CDR3 region has 13 residues. V lost 5 bases to trimming and J lost 1 base, with 8 bases between them. DNA for the CDR3: TGTGCCAGCAGCGTGCAGGAGAACACTGAAGCTTTCTTT. As protein: CASSVQENTEAFF.

The chain uses TRBV2 and TRBJ1-1; D remains unclear. The germline V gene has CDR1 SNHLY and CDR2 FYNNEI. The CDR3 length is 14 residues. V was clipped by 5 bases and J by 1 base, with 11 bases between them. CDR3 bases: TGTGCCAGCAGTTACATAGACAAGAACACTGAAGCTTTCTTT. Protein: CASSYIDKNTEAFF.

This rearrangement joins TRBV9 to TRBJ2-4; 7 bases fit TRBD2. This CDR3 has 13 amino acids. Germline-derived CDR1 and CDR2 are SGDLS and YYNGEE. The V gene end was trimmed by 4 bases and the J gene end by 10 bases; junction bases not matched to a gene: 8. CDR3 loop: CASSPLAEEIQYF. The CDR3 DNA reads TGTGCCAGCAGCCCCCTAGCGGAAGAAATTCAGTACTTC. Complete variable domain (other parts from reference TRBV9 and TRBJ2-4): DSGVTQTPKHLITATGQRVTLRCSPRSGDLSVYWYQQSLDQGLQFLIQYYNGEERAKGNILERFSAQQFPDLHSELNLSSLELGDSALYFCASSPLAEEIQYFGAGTRLSVL.

The V and J genes are TRBV28 and TRBJ2-3, with 9 bases aligning to TRBD1. This CDR3 is built from 14 residues. The germline V gene encodes CDR1 MDHEN and CDR2 SYDVKM. The V gene end was trimmed by 7 bases and the J gene end by 7 bases; junction bases not matched to a gene: 9. Here the CDR3 reads CASTIPQGANTQYF. The CDR3 coding sequence is TGTGCCAGCACCATCCCACAGGGGGCGAATACGCAGTATTTT.

The chain uses TRBV24-1 and TRBJ1-5; the D gene is possibly TRBD1 (6 bases). Germline V gene lookup returns CDR1 KGHDR and CDR2 SFDVKD. The ends were cut back, 5 bases at V and 0 bases at J, with 19 bases in the middle. This CDR3 comprises 18 residues. The CDR3 sequence: CATSGDRRGPYSNQPQHF. CDR3 nucleotide sequence: TGTGCCACCAGTGGTGATAGGCGGGGGCCCTATAGCAATCAGCCCCAGCATTTT.

The J gene is TRBJ2-1, the V gene TRBV19; 7 bases are a match to TRBD1. CDR3 size: 15 residues. Per the germline V gene, CDR1 is LNHDA and CDR2 is SQIVND (reference sequence). Trimming at V came to 2 bases and at J to 8 bases, leaving 9 bases not matched to a gene. CDR3 protein: CASSIKTGRRDEQFF. In DNA, the CDR3 is TGTGCCAGTAGTATAAAGACAGGGAGACGAGATGAGCAGTTCTTC.